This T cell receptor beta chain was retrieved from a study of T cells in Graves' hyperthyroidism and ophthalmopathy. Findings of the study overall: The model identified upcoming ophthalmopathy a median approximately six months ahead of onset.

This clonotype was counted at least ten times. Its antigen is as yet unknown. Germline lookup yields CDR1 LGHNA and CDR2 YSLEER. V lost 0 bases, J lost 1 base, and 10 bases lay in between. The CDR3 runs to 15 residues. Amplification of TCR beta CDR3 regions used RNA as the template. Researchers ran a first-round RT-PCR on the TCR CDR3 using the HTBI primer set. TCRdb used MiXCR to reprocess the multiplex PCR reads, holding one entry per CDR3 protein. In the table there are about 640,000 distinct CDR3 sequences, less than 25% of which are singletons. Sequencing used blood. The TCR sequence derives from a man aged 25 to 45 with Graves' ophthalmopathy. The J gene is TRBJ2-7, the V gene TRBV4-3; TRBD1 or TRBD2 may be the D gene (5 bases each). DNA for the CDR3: TGCGCCAGCAGCCAAGAAGGGGACGGTTCCTACGAGCAGTACTTC. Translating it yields CASSQEGDGSYEQYF.